Listed below are T cell receptor beta chains from one sample, sequenced in a study of regulatory T cells in long-lasting Graves disease. In TCRdb, the multiplex PCR reads were re-called with MiXCR into one record per CDR3 protein. Here the sample spans 550,000 to 600,000 distinct CDR3 sequences, around 15% being singletons. These sequences were also reported in another study, on T cells in Graves' hyperthyroidism and ophthalmopathy.

The source was peripheral blood mononuclear cells (PBMCs), collected at new diagnosis, from a patient treated with antithyroid drugs. These receptor sequences come from a man younger than 35 with Graves disease. CDR3s include the opening cysteine and the closing phenylalanine or tryptophan. The D gene is left open where the match is weak. Size is stated for part of the rows, as once, few or many counts, or as a class when the clone is expanded.

many	TRBV28	-	TRBJ2-3	CASRYREGADTQYF	TGTGCCAGCAGATACAGGGAGGGGGCAGATACGCAGTATTTT
few	TRBV7-3	-	TRBJ2-5	CASTSWGEETQYF	TGTGCCAGCACCTCCTGGGGAGAAGAGACCCAGTACTTC
-	TRBV6-1	TRBD1	TRBJ2-1	CASTGTGAYNEQFF	TGTGCCAGCACCGGGACAGGGGCCTACAATGAGCAGTTCTTC
-	TRBV12-3/TRBV12-4	-	TRBJ2-7	CASSFRWDDGSEQYF	TGTGCCAGCAGTTTTCGGTGGGATGATGGGAGCGAGCAGTACTTC
few	TRBV6-2/TRBV6-3	TRBD1	TRBJ2-7	CASSYVRGRREQYF	TGTGCCAGCAGTTACGTCAGGGGGCGTAGAGAGCAGTACTTC
-	TRBV27	TRBD1	TRBJ1-4	CASSSSGTGIGTNEKLFF	TGTGCCAGCAGTTCATCGGGGACAGGGATAGGTACTAATGAAAAACTGTTTTTT
many	TRBV12-3/TRBV12-4	-	TRBJ2-3	CASSWGGTDTQYF	TGTGCCAGCAGTTGGGGGGGCACAGATACGCAGTATTTT
many	TRBV28	TRBD1	TRBJ2-7	CASSPRTGLGEQYF	TGTGCCAGCAGTCCTCGGACAGGGTTGGGCGAGCAGTACTTC
-	TRBV20-1	-	TRBJ2-1	CSARSVRGQFF	TGCAGTGCTAGATCAGTTAGGGGACAGTTCTTC
-	TRBV7-9	TRBD2	TRBJ2-1	CASSLPFGSGRTNEQFF	TGTGCCAGCAGCCTGCCCTTCGGTAGCGGGAGGACGAATGAGCAGTTCTTC
-	TRBV3-1	-	TRBJ2-2	CASSQGAPWAAGELFF	TGTGCCAGCAGCCAAGGTGCACCCTGGGCGGCCGGGGAGCTGTTTTTT
many	TRBV6-1	-	TRBJ1-5	CASSFGQFQTGNQPQHF	TGTGCCAGCAGCTTTGGACAGTTCCAAACGGGGAATCAGCCCCAGCATTTT
-	TRBV4-1	-	TRBJ2-5	CASSQGSRAQETQYF	TGCGCCAGCAGCCAAGGCAGCAGGGCCCAAGAGACCCAGTACTTC
many	TRBV12-3/TRBV12-4	-	TRBJ2-2	CASSFSGELFF	TGTGCCAGCAGTTTTTCTGGGGAGCTGTTTTTT
-	TRBV2	-	TRBJ2-3	CASSSWGEQGTDTQYF	TGTGCCAGCAGTAGTTGGGGGGAGCAGGGCACAGATACGCAGTATTTT
-	TRBV5-4	TRBD2	TRBJ2-3	CASSGLAGGSTDTQYF	TGTGCCAGCTCGGGGTTAGCGGGAGGTAGCACAGATACGCAGTATTTT
many	TRBV20-1	-	TRBJ2-1	CSARGDGAYNEQFF	TGCAGTGCTAGAGGTGACGGGGCCTACAATGAGCAGTTCTTC
once	TRBV4-1	-	TRBJ2-7	CASSQGLLKPTYEQYF	TGCGCCAGCAGCCAAGGACTCCTAAAACCCACCTACGAGCAGTACTTC
once	TRBV19	TRBD1	TRBJ1-5	CASGGTGSQPQHF	TGTGCCAGTGGCGGGACAGGGAGTCAGCCCCAGCATTTT
-	TRBV7-2	TRBD1	TRBJ1-6	CASSQGTGEGSPLHF	TGTGCCAGCAGCCAAGGGACAGGGGAGGGTTCACCCCTCCACTTT
-	TRBV29-1	TRBD1	TRBJ1-1	CSVEGQGVNTEAFF	TGCAGCGTTGAAGGACAGGGGGTGAACACTGAAGCTTTCTTT
many	TRBV20-1	TRBD1	TRBJ2-1	CSARRPGTANNEQFF	TGCAGTGCTAGACGCCCCGGGACAGCCAACAATGAGCAGTTCTTC
-	TRBV20-1	-	TRBJ2-4	CSASARRQIAKNIQYF	TGCAGTGCTAGCGCCCGCCGACAGATAGCCAAAAACATTCAGTACTTC